The clone carrying this TCR beta chain has a count of ten or more. Sample time point: longitudinal time-point 2. Synthesis of cDNA used 5'RACE (with 10-nucleotide random UMIs). TCRdb redid the calling of the 5' RACE reads with MiXCR, one entry per CDR3 protein. This table has 81,000 or so distinct CDR3 sequences, under 15% appearing once. The data are from a study of neurological immune-mediated disorders. The CDR3 covers 14 residues. CDR1 is DFQATT and CDR2 is SNEGSKA in the germline V gene (reference sequence). Trimming shortened V by 3 bases and J by 5 bases, and 17 bases separated the two germline ends.

Sequencing was done on a sample of PBMCs. The sequence came from a female donor with HTLV-1-associated myelopathy (HAM/TSP). The rearrangement joins TRBV20-1 to TRBJ2-7; D is possibly TRBD2 (6 bases). This CDR3 is CSASGAEGTHEQYF. In nucleotides, the CDR3 is TGCAGTGCTAGTGGGGCGGAGGGCACCCACGAGCAGTACTTC.